This T cell receptor (beta chain) appears in the sequencing data of a study of blood T cell repertoires in COVID-19. Recruits, aged roughly 18 to 95 years, lived in 25 or so US areas. Participants' own reports of clinical history determined their cohort assignment. Recovered status applied to Cohort 3 donors who had two consecutive negative PCRs. It also applied to those with clearance or with symptom resolution. This table comes from immunoSEQ multiplex PCR, and its TCRdb copy is limited to in-frame clones, with some not included. Altogether approximately 190,000 clones are present, about four fifths being singletons, with the ten largest covering around 7%. Germline V lookup: CDR1 GTSNPN, CDR2 SVGIG (reference sequence). The CDR3 runs to 12 residues. V was clipped by 4 bases and J by 4 bases; unmatched bases: 1.

Sequencing was done on a sample of PBMCs or T cells enriched from blood (not recorded which). The chain is built from TRBV30 and TRBJ1-5; 7 bases are a match to TRBD1. This receptor was identified in a middle-aged man who had recovered from COVID-19. CDR3 nucleotide sequence: TGTGCCTGGAACAGGGGTAATCAGCCCCAGCATTTT. It codes for CAWNRGNQPQHF.